This section outlines one T cell receptor beta chain sequence together with its context. The sample comes from a study of blood T cell repertoires in COVID-19. Study-level background: The United States, Italy and Spain supplied acute and convalescent COVID-19 samples. Sources were T cells, B-cell-depleted T cells, or PBMCs; the material itself was cDNA or gDNA.

Original processing notes: For nucleated cells, counts were estimated from reference gene primer amplification. Using immunoSEQ multiplex PCR, the repertoire was profiled, and TCRdb retains in-frame clones only, with some absent. The D gene and trimming were derived from the DNA, and the V and J assignments and clone size from that table. The sample comprises 200,000 or so clones, roughly 85% of which are singletons, and 4.5% to 5.5% rests with the top ten. The CDR3 has 16 amino acids. The ends lost 1 base at V and 3 bases at J; junction bases unmatched: 9. This chain connects TRBV5-3 to TRBJ1-1; 7 positions match TRBD1. TRBV5-3 is given ORF status, its function remaining uncertain. The origin of this receptor is a woman aged 25 to 39 with acute or convalescent COVID-19. The sequenced material came from peripheral blood. The CDR3 DNA follows: TGTGCCAGAAGCTTGAGGGCAGGGGGTAGCGACACTGAAGCTTTCTTT. It translates to CARSLRAGGSDTEAFF.